This T cell receptor (beta chain) was profiled in a study of blood T cell repertoires in COVID-19. Germline V gene sequence: CDR1 MRHNA, CDR2 SNTAGT. Trimming pared 0 bases from V and 5 bases from J, leaving 7 bases between. This CDR3 region has 14 residues. Original analysis: How many nucleated cells were present was estimated from reference gene primer amplification. Here immunoSEQ multiplex PCR was the method, and the copy in TCRdb shows in-frame clones only, minus some. That table is the source of V, J and clone size, and D and trimming were worked out from the DNA. The data contain 88,000 or so clones, roughly 83% of them singletons.

The sample was peripheral blood. The TCR comes from a human donor in a cohort sampled during active COVID-19. The rearrangement joins TRBV6-4 to TRBJ2-2, with D unresolved. The CDR3: CASSDSGLTGELFF. The CDR3 nucleotides are TGTGCCAGCAGTGACTCGGGCCTTACCGGGGAGCTGTTTTTT.